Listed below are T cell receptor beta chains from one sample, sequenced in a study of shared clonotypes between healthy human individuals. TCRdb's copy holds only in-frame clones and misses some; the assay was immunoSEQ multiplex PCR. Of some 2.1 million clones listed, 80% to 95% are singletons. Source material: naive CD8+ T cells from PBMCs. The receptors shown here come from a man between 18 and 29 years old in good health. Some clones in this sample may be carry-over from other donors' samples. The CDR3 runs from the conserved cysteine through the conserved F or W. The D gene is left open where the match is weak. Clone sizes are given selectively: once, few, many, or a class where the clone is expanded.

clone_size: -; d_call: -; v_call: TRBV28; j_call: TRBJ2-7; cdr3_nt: TGTGCCAGCAGTTTTGTCGAGGGTGGGTACGAGCAGTACTTC; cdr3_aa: CASSFVEGGYEQYF
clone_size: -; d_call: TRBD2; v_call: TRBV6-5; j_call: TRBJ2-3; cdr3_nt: TGTGCCAGCAGCGCGACTAGCGGAAGCACAGATACGCAGTATTTT; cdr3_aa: CASSATSGSTDTQYF
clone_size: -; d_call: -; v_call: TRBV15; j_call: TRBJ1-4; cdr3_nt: TGTGCCACCAGCAGAGACGTTAAGGCAGACCCACGAGAAAAACTGTTTTTT; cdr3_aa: CATSRDVKADPREKLFF
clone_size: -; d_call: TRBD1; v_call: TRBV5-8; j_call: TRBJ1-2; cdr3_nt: TGTGCCAGCAGCACCAGAGCGGGACAGGGCCCCTATGGCTACACCTTC; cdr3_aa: CASSTRAGQGPYGYTF
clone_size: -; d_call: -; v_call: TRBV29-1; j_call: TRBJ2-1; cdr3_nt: TGCAGCGTTGTATGGTCCTACAATGAGCAGTTCTTC; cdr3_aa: CSVVWSYNEQFF
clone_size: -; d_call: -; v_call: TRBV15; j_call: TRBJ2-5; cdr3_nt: TGTGCCACCAGCCCACGCGTCGGGAGCGCCAACCAAGAGACCCAGTACTTC; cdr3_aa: CATSPRVGSANQETQYF
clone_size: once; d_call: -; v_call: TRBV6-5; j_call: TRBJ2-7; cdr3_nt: TGTGCCAGCAGTTACACGACGGAAATCTACGAGCAGTACTTC; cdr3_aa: CASSYTTEIYEQYF
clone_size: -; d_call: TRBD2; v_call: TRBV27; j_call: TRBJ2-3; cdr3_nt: TGTGCCAGCAGTCCGGGACTAGCGGGAGGGAACACAGATACGCAGTATTTT; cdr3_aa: CASSPGLAGGNTDTQYF
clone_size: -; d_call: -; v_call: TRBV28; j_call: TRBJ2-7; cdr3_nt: TGTGCCAGCAGACGAGGAGGGGTTATCTACGAGCAGTACTTC; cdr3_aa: CASRRGGVIYEQYF
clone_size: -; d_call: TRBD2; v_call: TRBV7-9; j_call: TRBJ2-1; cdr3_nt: TGTGCCAGCAGCACCCGACTAGCGGGGGACAATGAGCAGTTCTTC; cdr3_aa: CASSTRLAGDNEQFF
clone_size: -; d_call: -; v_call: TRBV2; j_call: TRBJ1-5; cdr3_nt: TGTGCCAGCAGTGAAATGCCAGGCTTTCAGCCCCAGCATTTT; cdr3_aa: CASSEMPGFQPQHF
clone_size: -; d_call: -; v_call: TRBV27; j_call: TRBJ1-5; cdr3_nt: TGTGCCAGCAGTTTTAGAAGCTGGGGTAGCAATCAGCCCCAGCATTTT; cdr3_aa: CASSFRSWGSNQPQHF
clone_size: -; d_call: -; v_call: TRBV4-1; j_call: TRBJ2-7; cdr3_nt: TGCGCCAGCAGCCTGAGGGCCCAGGGGTCGAGGGACGAGCAGTACTTC; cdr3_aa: CASSLRAQGSRDEQYF
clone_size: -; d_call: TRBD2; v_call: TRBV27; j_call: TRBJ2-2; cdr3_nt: TGTGCCAGCAGCCACACCAGCGGGGAGTACACCGGGGAGCTGTTTTTT; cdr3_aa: CASSHTSGEYTGELFF
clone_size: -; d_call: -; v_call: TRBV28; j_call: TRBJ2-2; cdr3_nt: TGTGCCAGCAGTTTAAGACGGGGGGAGCTGTTTTTT; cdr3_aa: CASSLRRGELFF
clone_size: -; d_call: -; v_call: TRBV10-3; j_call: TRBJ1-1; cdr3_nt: TGTGCCATCAGGTCGACAGTTCACACTGAAGCTTTCTTT; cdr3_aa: CAIRSTVHTEAFF
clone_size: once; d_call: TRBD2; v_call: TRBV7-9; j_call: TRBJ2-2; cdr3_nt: TGTGCCAGCAGCGGTCGGACTAGCCCCGGGGAGCTGTTTTTT; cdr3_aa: CASSGRTSPGELFF
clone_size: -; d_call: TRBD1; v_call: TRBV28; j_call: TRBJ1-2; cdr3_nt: TGTGCCAGCAGTCTACGCTACGCGACAGGGGGGAACTATGGCTACACCTTC; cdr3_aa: CASSLRYATGGNYGYTF
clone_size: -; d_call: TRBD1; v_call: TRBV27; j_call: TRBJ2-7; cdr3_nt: TGTGCCAGCAGTTTAGGGGACAGGTACTACGAGCAGTACTTC; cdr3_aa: CASSLGDRYYEQYF
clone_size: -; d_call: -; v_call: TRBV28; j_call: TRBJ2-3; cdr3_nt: TGTGCCAGCAGTTTGGAGGGGGTCGCAGATACGCAGTATTTT; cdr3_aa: CASSLEGVADTQYF
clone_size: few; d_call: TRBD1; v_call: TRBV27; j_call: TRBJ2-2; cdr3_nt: TGTGCCAGCAGTTTAGACAGGGGCACCGGGGAGCTGTTTTTT; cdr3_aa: CASSLDRGTGELFF
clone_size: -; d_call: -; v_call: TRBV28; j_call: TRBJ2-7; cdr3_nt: TGTGCCAGCAGTTTAGGCTTAAGCGACGAGCAGTACTTC; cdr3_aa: CASSLGLSDEQYF
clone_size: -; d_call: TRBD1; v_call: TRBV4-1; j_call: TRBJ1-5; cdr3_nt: TGCGCCAGCCAAGACAGGGTCGGCTATAGCAATCAGCCCCAGCATTTT; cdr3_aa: CASQDRVGYSNQPQHF
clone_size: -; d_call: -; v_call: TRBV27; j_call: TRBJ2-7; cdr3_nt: TGTGCCAGCAGGACCACTGGCAGTGGCCCCTACGAGCAGTACTTC; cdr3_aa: CASRTTGSGPYEQYF
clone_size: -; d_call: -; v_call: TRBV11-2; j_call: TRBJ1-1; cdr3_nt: TGTGCCAGCAGCGCGAGGGCCCGAGGGGTCATGAACACTGAAGCTTTCTTT; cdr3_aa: CASSARARGVMNTEAFF
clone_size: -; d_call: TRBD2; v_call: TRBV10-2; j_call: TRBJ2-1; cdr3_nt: TGCGCCAGCAGTGGACCTAGCGGGGGGAGGAATGAGCAGTTCTTC; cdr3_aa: CASSGPSGGRNEQFF
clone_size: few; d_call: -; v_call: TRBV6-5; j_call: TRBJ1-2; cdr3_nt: TGTGCCAGCAGTTACACAGATAACTATGGCTACACCTTC; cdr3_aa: CASSYTDNYGYTF
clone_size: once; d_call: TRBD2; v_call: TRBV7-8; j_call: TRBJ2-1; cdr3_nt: TGTGCCAGCAGGTCTACAGCGGGGGGGTTGCATGAGCAGTTCTTC; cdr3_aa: CASRSTAGGLHEQFF
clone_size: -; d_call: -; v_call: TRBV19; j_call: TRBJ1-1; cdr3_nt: TGTGCCAGTAGTATAGAAAGGTCGGGCAGGAACACTGAAGCTTTCTTT; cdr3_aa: CASSIERSGRNTEAFF
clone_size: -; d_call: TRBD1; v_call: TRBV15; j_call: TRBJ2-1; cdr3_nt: TGTGCCACCAGCAGAGATTTGGGACAGGGCGGCTACAATGAGCAGTTCTTC; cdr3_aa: CATSRDLGQGGYNEQFF
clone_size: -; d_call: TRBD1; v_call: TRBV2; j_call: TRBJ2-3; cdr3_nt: TGTGCCAGTCGACAGGGACGCACAGATACGCAGTATTTT; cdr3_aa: CASRQGRTDTQYF
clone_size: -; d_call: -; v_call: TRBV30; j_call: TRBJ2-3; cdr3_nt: TGTGCCTGGAGCGCGGGACCCTCGAGCACAGATACGCAGTATTTT; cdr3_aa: CAWSAGPSSTDTQYF
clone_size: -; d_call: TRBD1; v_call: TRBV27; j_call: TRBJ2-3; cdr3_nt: TGTGCCAGCAGTTTAATCAGGACAGGGGGAGCCACAGATACGCAGTATTTT; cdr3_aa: CASSLIRTGGATDTQYF
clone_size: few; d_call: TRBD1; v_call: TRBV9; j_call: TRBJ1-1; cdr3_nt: TGTGCCAGCAGCGGTTCGGGACAGGGAGGAGGGACTGAAGCTTTCTTT; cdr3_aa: CASSGSGQGGGTEAFF
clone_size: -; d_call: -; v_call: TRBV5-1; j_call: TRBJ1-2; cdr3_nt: TGCGCCAGCAGCTTAGGACAGCCCTCTAACTATGGCTACACCTTC; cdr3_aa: CASSLGQPSNYGYTF
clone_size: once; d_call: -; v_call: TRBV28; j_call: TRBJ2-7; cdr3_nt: TGTGCCAGCAGTTCCCCGGGCCAGGGTTACTCCTACGAGCAGTACTTC; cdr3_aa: CASSSPGQGYSYEQYF
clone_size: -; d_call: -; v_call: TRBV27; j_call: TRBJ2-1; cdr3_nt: TGTGCCAGCGCCTTCCCCCCGGGGGATGAGCAGTTCTTC; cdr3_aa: CASAFPPGDEQFF
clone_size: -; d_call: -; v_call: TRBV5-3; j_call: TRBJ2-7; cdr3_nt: TGTGCCAGCAGCCCGACGGCTTACGAGCAGTACTTC; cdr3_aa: CASSPTAYEQYF
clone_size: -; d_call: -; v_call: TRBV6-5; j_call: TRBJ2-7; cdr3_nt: TGTGCCAGCAGTTACGCCCAGGGGTACGAGCAGTACTTC; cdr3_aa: CASSYAQGYEQYF
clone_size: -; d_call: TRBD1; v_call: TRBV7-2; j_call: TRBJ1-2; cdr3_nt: TGTGCCAGCAGCCCCAGGACAGGGAATAACTATGGCTACACCTTC; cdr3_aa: CASSPRTGNNYGYTF
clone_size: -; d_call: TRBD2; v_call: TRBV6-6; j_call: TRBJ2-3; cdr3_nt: TGTGCCATAGGACTAGCGGGAGTTGGAGATACGCAGTATTTT; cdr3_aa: CAIGLAGVGDTQYF
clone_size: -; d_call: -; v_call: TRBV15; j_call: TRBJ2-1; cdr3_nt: TGTGCCACCAGCCAAGTGGGTGGGTCCTACAATGAGCAGTTCTTC; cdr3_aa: CATSQVGGSYNEQFF
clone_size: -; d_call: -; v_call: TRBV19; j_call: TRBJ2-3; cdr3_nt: TGTGCCAGTGGGCGGAGGGTGCCAGATACGCAGTATTTT; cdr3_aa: CASGRRVPDTQYF
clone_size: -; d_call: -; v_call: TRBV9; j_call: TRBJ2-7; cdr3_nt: TGTGCCAGCAGCGCTTCGGGACTCTCGGATGGTTTCTACGAGCAGTACTTC; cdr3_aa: CASSASGLSDGFYEQYF
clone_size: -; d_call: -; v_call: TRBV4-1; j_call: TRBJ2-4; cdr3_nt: TGCGCCAGCAGCCTCGTCCGGGCCGAAAACATTCAGTACTTC; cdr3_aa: CASSLVRAENIQYF
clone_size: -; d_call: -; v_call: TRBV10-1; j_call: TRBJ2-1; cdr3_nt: TGCGCCAGCAGTGAGAAGGTTAGCGTATCGGGCCGATACAATGAGCAGTTCTTC; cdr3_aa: CASSEKVSVSGRYNEQFF
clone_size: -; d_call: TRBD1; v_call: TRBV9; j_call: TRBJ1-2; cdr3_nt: TGTGCCAGCAGCCCAGGGGGAAACAACTATGGCTACACCTTC; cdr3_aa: CASSPGGNNYGYTF
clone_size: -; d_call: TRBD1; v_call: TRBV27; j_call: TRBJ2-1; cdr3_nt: TGTGCCAGCAGTTTACAGGACAGGGATCGGTCCTACAATGAGCAGTTCTTC; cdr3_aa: CASSLQDRDRSYNEQFF
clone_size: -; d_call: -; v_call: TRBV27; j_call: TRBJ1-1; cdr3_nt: TGTGCCAGTGACCGAGGGACTGTAGAATCGAACACTGAAGCTTTCTTT; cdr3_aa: CASDRGTVESNTEAFF
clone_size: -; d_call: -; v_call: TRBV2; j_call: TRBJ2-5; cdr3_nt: TGTGCCAGCAGTGGGTGGGGCCAAGAGACCCAGTACTTC; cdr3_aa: CASSGWGQETQYF
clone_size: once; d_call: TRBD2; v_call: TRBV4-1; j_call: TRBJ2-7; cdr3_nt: TGCGCCAGCAGCCCGGCACCCGGGACTAGCGGTTACGAGCAGTACTTC; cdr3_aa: CASSPAPGTSGYEQYF
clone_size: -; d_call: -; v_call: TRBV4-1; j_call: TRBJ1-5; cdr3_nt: TGCGCCAGCAGCCAAGTTCCAGGGGGCAATCAGCCCCAGCATTTT; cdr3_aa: CASSQVPGGNQPQHF